This TCR beta chain came from a study of PD-1 and CTLA-4 blockade in melanoma (dated by TCRdb to about 2021). With respect to the entire study: In patients with melanoma, the study measured the effects of PD-1 blockade versus CTLA-4 blockade on the melanoma-reactive CD8 T cell response.

Measured from the cysteine to the phenylalanine, the CDR3 is 16 residues long. The CDR3 DNA has 48 bases and is translated from base 1. Relative to germline, V is 3 bases shorter and J is 3 bases shorter, with 12 bases between their ends. From the germline V gene, CDR1 is SNHLY and CDR2 is FYNNEI. The method was the immunoSEQ multiplex PCR assay. TCRdb stores this immuneACCESS table with in-frame sequences only. Part of the clones is absent; in the studies checked, under half of the shortfall reflects unresolved V genes, and no reason is known for the rest. The sample table shows about 29,000 clones, and roughly 89% are seen once. The top ten constitute around 8.5% of the sample. In its sample, this clone was seen a few times. Its antigen target is currently unknown. It has no much larger one-base neighbor in the sample; base qualities were not kept.

The clonotype comes from a human donor with melanoma. This receptor chain uses TRBV2 and TRBJ1-6; TRBD1 is possibly the D segment (5 matching bases). Sequences were derived from CD8+ T cells from peripheral blood, sampled before anti-PD-1 treatment. The nucleotide sequence reads TGTGCCAGCAGTGAGAGGCGGGGACTCTATAATTCACCCCTCCACTTT. Translated, it gives CASSERRGLYNSPLHF.